Included here is one TCR beta chain sequence, with context. The sample comes from a study of T cell changes during pregnancy in multiple sclerosis. With 4 bases clipped from V and 0 bases from J, the junction kept 10 bases outside the gene matches. CDR3 length equals 17 residues. Germline V gene sequence: CDR1 SGHRS, CDR2 YFSETQ. The data were produced by immunoSEQ multiplex PCR, yet TCRdb's version contains in-frame clones alone and is incomplete. The sample holds 69,000 or so clones, roughly 93% seen once. V and J are TRBV5-1 and TRBJ2-3, with 8 bases matching TRBD1. The receptor comes from a female donor with multiple sclerosis, enrolled in a pregnancy study. Sequencing used peripheral blood, obtained in the third trimester of pregnancy. As DNA, the CDR3 is TGCGCCAGCAGCCGGGACAGGAGGGAGGCTAGCACAGATACGCAGTATTTT. Its protein product is CASSRDRREASTDTQYF.